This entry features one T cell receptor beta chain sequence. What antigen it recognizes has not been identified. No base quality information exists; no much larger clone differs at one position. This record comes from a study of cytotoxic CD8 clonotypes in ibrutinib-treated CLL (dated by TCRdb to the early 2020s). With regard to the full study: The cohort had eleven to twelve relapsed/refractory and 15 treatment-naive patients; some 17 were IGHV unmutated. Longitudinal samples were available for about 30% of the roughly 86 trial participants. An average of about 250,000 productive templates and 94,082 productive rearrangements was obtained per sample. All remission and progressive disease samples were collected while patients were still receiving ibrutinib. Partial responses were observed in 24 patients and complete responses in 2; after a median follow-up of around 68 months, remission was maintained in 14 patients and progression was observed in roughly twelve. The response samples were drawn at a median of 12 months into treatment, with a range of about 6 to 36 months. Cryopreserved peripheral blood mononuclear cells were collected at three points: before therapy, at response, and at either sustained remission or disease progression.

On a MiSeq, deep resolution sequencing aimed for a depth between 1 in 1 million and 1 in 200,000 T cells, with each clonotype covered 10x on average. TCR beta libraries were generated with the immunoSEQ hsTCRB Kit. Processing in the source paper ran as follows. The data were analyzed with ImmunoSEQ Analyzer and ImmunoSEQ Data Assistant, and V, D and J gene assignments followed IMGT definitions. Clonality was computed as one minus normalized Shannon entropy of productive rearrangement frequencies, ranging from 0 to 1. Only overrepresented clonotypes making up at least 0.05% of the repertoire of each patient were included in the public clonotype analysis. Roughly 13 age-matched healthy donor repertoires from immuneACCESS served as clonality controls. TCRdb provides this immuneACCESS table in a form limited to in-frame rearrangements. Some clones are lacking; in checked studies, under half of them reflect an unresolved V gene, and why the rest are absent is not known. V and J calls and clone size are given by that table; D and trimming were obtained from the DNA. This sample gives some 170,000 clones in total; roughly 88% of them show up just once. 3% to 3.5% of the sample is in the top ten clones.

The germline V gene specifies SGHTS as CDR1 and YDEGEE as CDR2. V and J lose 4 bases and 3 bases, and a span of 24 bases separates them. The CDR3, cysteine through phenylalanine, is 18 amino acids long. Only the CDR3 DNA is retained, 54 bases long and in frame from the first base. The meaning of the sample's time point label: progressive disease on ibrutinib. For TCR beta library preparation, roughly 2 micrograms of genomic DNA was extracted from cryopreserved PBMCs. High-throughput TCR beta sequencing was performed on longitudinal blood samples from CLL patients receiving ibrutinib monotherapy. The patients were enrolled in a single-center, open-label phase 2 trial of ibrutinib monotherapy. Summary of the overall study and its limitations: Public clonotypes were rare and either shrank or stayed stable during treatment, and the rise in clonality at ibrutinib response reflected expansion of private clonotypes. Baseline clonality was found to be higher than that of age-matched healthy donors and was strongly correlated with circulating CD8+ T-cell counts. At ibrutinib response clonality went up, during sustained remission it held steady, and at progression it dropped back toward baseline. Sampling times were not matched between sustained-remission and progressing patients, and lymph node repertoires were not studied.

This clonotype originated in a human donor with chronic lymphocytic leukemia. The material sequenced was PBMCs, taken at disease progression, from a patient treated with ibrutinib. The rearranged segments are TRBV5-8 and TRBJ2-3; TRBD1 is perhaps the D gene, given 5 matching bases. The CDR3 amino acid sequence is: CASSPLRQGVSRTDTQYF. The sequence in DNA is TGTGCCAGCAGCCCGCTACGGCAGGGTGTTTCAAGGACAGATACGCAGTATTTT.